Below, 2 T cell receptor beta chains from the same sample are listed, as sequenced in a study of cytomegalovirus exposure and HLA in healthy donors. PCR was performed using 60 Vbeta and 13 Jbeta primers. TCRdb's table, derived via immunoSEQ multiplex PCR, lists solely in-frame clones and lacks some. Altogether about 130,000 clones are present, 80% to 85% being singletons, with the ten largest covering approximately 1%. Material for sequencing was PBMCs. These receptors all stem from a human donor in good health.

This clone was seen a single time. The chain is built from TRBV2 and TRBJ2-5; 7 nucleotides align to TRBD1. The CDR3 totals 14 residues. In germline, CDR1 is SNHLY, CDR2 FYNNEI. V lost 4 bases, J lost 5 bases, and 7 bases stayed unmatched. CDR3 nucleotides: TGTGCCAGCAGTGGAGGACAGGTGGGGGAGACCCAGTACTTC. Translated: CASSGGQVGETQYF.

The chain carries TRBV6-6 and TRBJ2-1; 7 bases match TRBD1. There are 16 residues in the CDR3. Germline V lookup: CDR1 MNHNY, CDR2 SVGAGI (reference sequence). V was pared by 8 bases and J by 1 base, with 11 bases of the junction left unmatched. CDR3 DNA: TGTGCCAGCGAAGACCCTTCGACAGGGTCCTACAATGAGCAGTTCTTC. It specifies CASEDPSTGSYNEQFF.